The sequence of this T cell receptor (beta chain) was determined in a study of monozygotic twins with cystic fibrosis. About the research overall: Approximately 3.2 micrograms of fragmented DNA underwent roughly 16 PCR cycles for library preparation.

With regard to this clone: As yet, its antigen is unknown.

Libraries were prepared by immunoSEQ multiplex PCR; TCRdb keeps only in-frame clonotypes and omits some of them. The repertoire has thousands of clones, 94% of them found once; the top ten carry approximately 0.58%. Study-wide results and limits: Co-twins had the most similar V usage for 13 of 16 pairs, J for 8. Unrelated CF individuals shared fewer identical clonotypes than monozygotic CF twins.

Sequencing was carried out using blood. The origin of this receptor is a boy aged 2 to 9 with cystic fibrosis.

CDR3 nucleotide sequence: TGTGCCAGCGACCCGGACGGTAACTATGGCTACACCTTC. It is translated as CASDPDGNYGYTF. The rearrangement uses TRBV7-9 and TRBJ1-2; D is ambiguous. The germline V gene has CDR1 SEHNR and CDR2 FQNEAQ (reference sequence). V was pared by 8 bases and J by 1 base, with 11 bases between. This CDR3 has 13 residues.